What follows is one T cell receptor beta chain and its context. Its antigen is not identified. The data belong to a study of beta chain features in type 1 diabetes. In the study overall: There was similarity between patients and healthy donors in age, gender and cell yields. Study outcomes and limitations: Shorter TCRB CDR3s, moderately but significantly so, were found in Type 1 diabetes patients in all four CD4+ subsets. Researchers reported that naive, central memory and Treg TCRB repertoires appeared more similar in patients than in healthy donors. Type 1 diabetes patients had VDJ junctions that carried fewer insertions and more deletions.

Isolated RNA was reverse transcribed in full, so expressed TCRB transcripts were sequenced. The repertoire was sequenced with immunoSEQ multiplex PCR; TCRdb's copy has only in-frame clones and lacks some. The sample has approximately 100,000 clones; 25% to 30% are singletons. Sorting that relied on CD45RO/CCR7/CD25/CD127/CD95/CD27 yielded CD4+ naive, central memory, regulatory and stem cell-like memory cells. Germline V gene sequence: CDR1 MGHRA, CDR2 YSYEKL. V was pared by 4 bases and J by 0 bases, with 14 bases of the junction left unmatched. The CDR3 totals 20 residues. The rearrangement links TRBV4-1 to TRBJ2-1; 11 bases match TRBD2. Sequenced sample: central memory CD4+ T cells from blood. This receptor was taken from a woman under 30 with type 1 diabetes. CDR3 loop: CASSPGTSGQPRGSYNEQFF. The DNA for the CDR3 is TGCGCCAGCAGCCCGGGGACTAGCGGACAACCTAGGGGCTCCTACAATGAGCAGTTCTTC.